The 12 T cell receptor beta chains below come from one sample, sequenced in a study of response to subunit inactivated influenza vaccine listed by TCRdb under 2018. Receptor libraries were prepared by RT-PCR. TCRdb records Illumina HiSeq 2500 as the sequencer. Clones were called with MiXCR by TCRdb after fastp trimmed the public reads at Q25, and only in-frame beta chains were retained. Every CDR3 protein is listed once, alongside the most common genes and DNA of its rows. The sample records about 570,000 distinct CDR3 sequences, approximately 11% of which are singletons. The ten biggest clones cover 9.5% to 11% of the sample. These data were also filed under a second study, of T cells expressing NK-cell markers. Taken from the second paper: 5'RACE template switching, by which a universal primer site and unique molecular identifiers were added, was used to make TCR beta cDNA libraries.

Source: PBMCs from blood, taken on the day of vaccination. These receptors were collected from a man aged 45-60 years who received an inactivated influenza vaccine. Donor details come from another sample of the same person, matched by shared clones.

This clonotype has only a few counts. The genes are TRBV20-1 and TRBJ2-2, with TRBD2 identical over 8 bases. CDR1 and CDR2 from the germline V gene are DFQATT and SNEGSKA (reference sequence). The CDR3 spans 16 residues. Trimming took 1 base from V and 6 from J; bases not matched to a gene: 10. The CDR3 DNA sequence: TGCAGTGCTAGAGTTTCCCAGCGGGAGTCCCCCGGGGAGCTGTTTTTT. Its protein product is CSARVSQRESPGELFF.

The gene calls are TRBV28 and TRBJ2-2, with 8 bases that match TRBD1. The CDR3 has 16 amino acids. Germline assignment: CDR1 MDHEN and CDR2 SYDVKM. Trimming at V came to 6 bases and at J to 5 bases, leaving 11 bases not matched to a gene. CDR3 amino acids: CASRDRQGLGTGELFF. CDR3 DNA: TGTGCCAGCAGGGACAGACAGGGGCTGGGAACCGGGGAGCTGTTTTTT. Drawing the rest from reference TRBV28 and TRBJ2-2, the complete variable domain is DVKVTQSSRYLVKRTGEKVFLECVQDMDHENMFWYRQDPGLGLRLIYFSYDVKMKEKGDIPEGYSVSREKKERFSLILESASTNQTSMYLCASRDRQGLGTGELFFGEGSRLTVL.

A few counts support this clonotype. This chain connects TRBV6-2 or TRBV6-3 to TRBJ2-7; 13 bases agree with TRBD2. The CDR3 extends over 17 amino acids. After removal of 10 bases from V and 5 bases from J, the junction contained 17 bases not matched to a gene. Per the germline V gene, CDR1 is MNHEY and CDR2 is SVGEGT. DNA for the CDR3: TGTGCCACTCATAGGACTAGCGGGGGACTCGGAAAGAACGAGCAGTACTTC. Protein: CATHRTSGGLGKNEQYF.

The chain couples TRBV7-2 to TRBJ2-7; perhaps TRBD1 as D (6 bases). V shed 7 bases and J shed 1 base, with 11 bases lying between them. Germline V lookup: CDR1 SGHTA, CDR2 FQGNSA. The CDR3 runs 13 residues. This CDR3 is CASNSDRSYEQYF. In nucleotides, the CDR3 is TGTGCCAGCAACTCAGACAGGTCCTACGAGCAGTACTTC. The full variable domain, its missing parts supplied by reference TRBV7-2 and TRBJ2-7, is GAGVSQSPSNKVTEKGKDVELRCDPISGHTALYWYRQSLGQGLEFLIYFQGNSAPDKSGLPSDRFSAERTGGSVSTLTIQRTQQEDSAVYLCASNSDRSYEQYFGPGTRLTVT.

This clonotype showed up just a few times. The chain carries TRBV3-1 and TRBJ2-1; weak D call: TRBD2 (5 bases). CDR3 size: 17 residues. V lost 0 bases and J 1 base, leaving 13 bases between the germline ends. The germline V gene encodes CDR1 LGHDT and CDR2 YNNKEL (reference sequence). The CDR3: CASSQETEVPSYNEQFF. In nucleotides, the CDR3 is TGTGCCAGCAGCCAAGAAACGGAGGTACCTTCCTACAATGAGCAGTTCTTC.

This clonotype has more than one count but fewer than ten. J is TRBJ1-2 and V is TRBV7-2; D gene ambiguous. The CDR3 runs to 13 residues. Trimming took 3 bases from V and 6 from J, leaving 11 bases between them. Germline CDR1 is SGHTA and CDR2 is FQGNSA. The CDR3 region has the DNA TGTGCCAGCAGCTTCCGGGTAGGCGATGGCTACACCTTC. Amino acids: CASSFRVGDGYTF.

Concerning this clonotype: An end of the junction does not agree with germline; a read error may underlie this. The chain joins TRBV11-2 to TRBJ2-1; 8 nucleotides line up with TRBD1. Germline values: CDR1 SGHAT, CDR2 FQNNGV. This CDR3 contains 15 residues. The CDR3 sequence is CGSSSDRGLYNEQFF. The CDR3 DNA sequence: TGTGGCAGCAGCTCCGACAGGGGTCTCTACAATGAGCAGTTCTTC.

This clonotype was seen a single time. No conserved phenylalanine or tryptophan is present at the end of the CDR3, so a read error is the likely explanation. This chain links TRBV12-3 or TRBV12-4 with TRBJ2-1, with 7 bases aligning to TRBD2. J lost 11 bases, V lost 5 bases, and 3 bases had no gene match. The CDR3 has 11 residues. The CDR3 reads CASSTAGKQFS. The CDR3 DNA reads TGTGCCAGCAGTACAGCGGGAAAGCAGTTCTCC.

The chain combines TRBV28 with TRBJ2-7, with D unresolved. Trimming took off 3 bases at V and 2 bases at J, with 17 bases between the two ends. The CDR3 runs to 16 residues. From germline, CDR1 is MDHEN and CDR2 SYDVKM. CDR3 protein: CASSFGPNGQTYEQYF. CDR3 nucleotide sequence: TGTGCCAGCAGTTTCGGGCCCAACGGCCAAACCTACGAGCAGTACTTC.

This clonotype was found many times. The chain recombines TRBV12-3 or TRBV12-4 with TRBJ2-2; no reliable D call. This CDR3 comprises 13 residues. Trimming took 8 bases from V and 0 from J, leaving 7 bases between them. CDR3 nucleotides: TGTGCCAGCCGAACAGCGAACACCGGGGAGCTGTTTTTT. Translated: CASRTANTGELFF.

A few counts support this clonotype. The chain couples TRBV5-1 to TRBJ2-1; D possibly corresponds to TRBD2 (5 bases). Germline V lookup: CDR1 SGHRS, CDR2 YFSETQ. CDR3 size: 15 residues. Trimming pared 5 bases from V and 0 bases from J, leaving 12 bases between. The CDR3 DNA follows: TGCGCCAGCAGACCGCAGACTACCTCCTACAATGAGCAGTTCTTC. Translating it yields CASRPQTTSYNEQFF.

The chain has TRBV29-1 and TRBJ2-1; TRBD2 agrees at 10 bases. Losses at the gene ends were 6 bases for V and 4 bases for J; bases not matched to a gene: 3. Germline V gene sequence: CDR1 SQVTM, CDR2 ANQGSEA. The CDR3 runs to 13 residues. The chain's CDR3 is CSVTSGKYNEQFF. The CDR3 DNA reads as TGCAGCGTAACTAGCGGGAAATACAATGAGCAGTTCTTC.